These T cell receptor beta chains were read from a single sample in a study of chemoradiotherapy in HPV16-positive cancers. Here immunoSEQ multiplex PCR was the method, and the copy in TCRdb shows in-frame clones only, minus some. Seen here are about 4,400 clones, under 90% observed once, and the top ten hold about 3%. The specimen was obtained from a patient who underwent chemoradiotherapy. The receptors here all came from a human donor with HPV-associated anogenital cancer. Both conserved end residues are part of each CDR3. Fields, in order: V gene, J gene, clone size, D gene, CDR3 DNA, CDR3 protein. The D gene is left open where the match is weak. Clone size is shown for a subset of rows, as once, few, many or a class of expanded clone.

TRBV5-1	TRBJ2-1	NA	TRBD2	TGCGCCAGCAGGTTGCTAGCGGGCCCCAATAGGGATGAGCAGTTCTTC	CASRLLAGPNRDEQFF
TRBV30	TRBJ2-1	NA	NA	TGTGCCTGGAGTGTCTTATCCCTCGGGGGCCATAATGAGCAGTTCTTC	CAWSVLSLGGHNEQFF
TRBV7-9	TRBJ1-2	NA	NA	TGTGCCAGCACCGGTTCCCAGGGCGGCTATGGCTACACCTTC	CASTGSQGGYGYTF
TRBV6-1	TRBJ1-3	once	NA	TGTGCCAGCTCCGGGACGTCTGGAAACACCATATATTTT	CASSGTSGNTIYF
TRBV2	TRBJ1-1	NA	NA	TGTGCCAGCAGTGAAGGGCAGTTTAACACTGAAGCTTTCTTT	CASSEGQFNTEAFF
TRBV7-2	TRBJ2-7	NA	NA	TGTGCCAGCAGCACTAACAACCTCTACGAGCAGTACTTC	CASSTNNLYEQYF
TRBV27	TRBJ2-2	few	NA	TGTGCCAGCAGTTTCCAGGCAACTGGGGACACCGGGGAGCTGTTTTTT	CASSFQATGDTGELFF
TRBV10-1	TRBJ2-1	NA	NA	TGCGCCAGCAGTGACAGGGGCAACGATGAGCAGTTCTTC	CASSDRGNDEQFF
TRBV19	TRBJ1-5	NA	NA	TGTGCCAGTACCCCCCAGGCGAATCAGCCCCAGCATTTT	CASTPQANQPQHF
TRBV18	TRBJ2-5	NA	NA	TGTGCCAGCTCACCCCCAGTGGAGACCCAGTACTTC	CASSPPVETQYF
TRBV14	TRBJ2-1	NA	TRBD2	TGTGCCAGCAGCCAAATAGCGGGAGGGGGTAATGAGCAGTTCTTC	CASSQIAGGGNEQFF
TRBV29-1	TRBJ1-1	NA	TRBD1	TGCAGCGTTATACAGGGGGCGCACACTGAAGCTTTCTTT	CSVIQGAHTEAFF
TRBV30	TRBJ2-7	once	TRBD2	TGTGCCTTGACCCAGCGGGAGAAGGCCTACGAGCAGTACTTC	CALTQREKAYEQYF
TRBV29-1	TRBJ1-1	NA	TRBD1	TGCAGCGGGAAACAGGGGTTCGGCACTGAAGCTTTCTTT	CSGKQGFGTEAFF
TRBV6-6	TRBJ2-7	NA	NA	TGTGCCAGCAGTCAGGGGACCTACGAGCAGTACTTC	CASSQGTYEQYF
TRBV9	TRBJ2-5	NA	NA	TGTGCCAGCAGCGGGAACCAAGAGACCCAGTACTTC	CASSGNQETQYF
TRBV30	TRBJ1-5	few	NA	TGTGCCTGGAGTGCGTTCTATGACAATCAGCCCCAGCATTTT	CAWSAFYDNQPQHF
TRBV20-1	TRBJ1-1	NA	NA	TGCAGTGCTAGAAGGGGGGCTGAAGCTTTCTTT	CSARRGAEAFF
TRBV2	TRBJ1-2	NA	NA	TGTGCCAGCGGGGGGAAAGTTAGGGCCATACGCGGCTACACCTTC	CASGGKVRAIRGYTF
TRBV5-8	TRBJ1-5	NA	TRBD1	TGTGCCAGCAGCTTCGAGGACAGGATGAATCAGCCCCAGCATTTT	CASSFEDRMNQPQHF
TRBV29-1	TRBJ2-1	once	NA	TGCAGCGTTGGAGGGCGCAATGAGCAGTTCTTC	CSVGGRNEQFF
TRBV19	TRBJ2-2	NA	TRBD2	TGTGCCAGTAGTCCCAGCGGGGGACACACCGGGGAGCTGTTTTTT	CASSPSGGHTGELFF
TRBV19	TRBJ1-5	NA	NA	TGTGCCAGTAGTGGAGCTAGCAATCAGCCCCAGCATTTT	CASSGASNQPQHF
TRBV6-5	TRBJ1-1	NA	TRBD1	TGTGCCAGCAGTTACTTGCCGGGACAGGGGGGGACTGAAGCTTTCTTT	CASSYLPGQGGTEAFF
TRBV29-1	TRBJ1-6	NA	TRBD1	TGCAGCGTTGGTCAGGGGGACGATAATTCACCCCTCCACTTT	CSVGQGDDNSPLHF
TRBV29-1	TRBJ2-7	NA	NA	TGCAGCGTTGCCCAACAGGCCTCCTACGAGCAGTACTTC	CSVAQQASYEQYF
TRBV29-1	TRBJ1-1	NA	NA	TGCAGCGTTGACGGGTCGAACACTGAAGCTTTCTTT	CSVDGSNTEAFF
TRBV11-3	TRBJ2-6	NA	NA	TGTGCCAGCAGCCCCACAGGGTCCGGGGCCAACGTCCTGACTTTC	CASSPTGSGANVLTF
TRBV18	TRBJ1-2	NA	TRBD1	TGTGCCAGCTCAGCCCAGGGGGCCTCTAACTATGGCCACACCTTC	CASSAQGASNYGHTF
TRBV6-1	TRBJ1-2	NA	NA	TGTGCCAGCAGACAAGCGGGATCCTATGGCTACACCTTC	CASRQAGSYGYTF
TRBV11-2	TRBJ1-2	NA	TRBD1	TGTGCCAGCAGCCTCCCGGGACAGGGGGTATATGGCTACACCTTC	CASSLPGQGVYGYTF
TRBV7-9	TRBJ2-1	NA	TRBD1	TGTGCCAGCAGCTTAGACGGGACAGGGGCCTACAATGAGCAGTTCTTC	CASSLDGTGAYNEQFF
TRBV5-6	TRBJ2-1	NA	TRBD2	TGTGCCAGCAGCTTATTAGACAGGAGACTAGCGACTAATGAGCAGTTCTTC	CASSLLDRRLATNEQFF
TRBV5-1	TRBJ1-5	once	NA	TGCGCCAGCAGCACCGGGGGACCGAGTCAGCCCCAGCATTTT	CASSTGGPSQPQHF
TRBV18	TRBJ2-7	once	NA	TGTGCCAGCTCACCACACCCGGACGTGGCGGAGCAGTACTTC	CASSPHPDVAEQYF
TRBV7-9	TRBJ1-1	once	NA	TGTGCCAGCAGCTTGGGAGGGGTTGGCACTGAAGCTTTCTTT	CASSLGGVGTEAFF
TRBV14	TRBJ1-6	NA	NA	TGTGCCAGCAGCCTCGGGGGACGGACGGCTAATTCACCCCTCCACTTT	CASSLGGRTANSPLHF
TRBV7-9	TRBJ2-3	NA	NA	TGTGCCAGCAGCTTAGGACAGTACGGAGATACGCAGTATTTT	CASSLGQYGDTQYF
TRBV5-4	TRBJ1-1	NA	NA	TGTGCCAGCAGCTTGTCTAGTGGTTTGAACACTGAAGCTTTCTTT	CASSLSSGLNTEAFF